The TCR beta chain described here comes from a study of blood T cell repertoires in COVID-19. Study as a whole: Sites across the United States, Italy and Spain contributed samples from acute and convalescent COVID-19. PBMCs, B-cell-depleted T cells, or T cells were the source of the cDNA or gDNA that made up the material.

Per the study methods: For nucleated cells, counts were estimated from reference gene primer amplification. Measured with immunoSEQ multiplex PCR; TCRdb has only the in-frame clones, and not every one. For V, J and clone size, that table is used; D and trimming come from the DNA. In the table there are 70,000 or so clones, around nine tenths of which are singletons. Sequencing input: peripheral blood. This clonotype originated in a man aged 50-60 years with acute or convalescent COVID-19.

DNA of the CDR3: TGTGCCAGCAGACCCCCCGTCGGCGGCACTGAAGCTTTCTTT. This gives the protein CASRPPVGGTEAFF. This chain joins TRBV28 and TRBJ1-1; D gene uncertain. This CDR3 has 14 residues. The V gene lost 6 bases and the J gene lost 4 bases, with 15 bases spanning the gap. Germline CDR1 is MDHEN and CDR2 is SYDVKM.